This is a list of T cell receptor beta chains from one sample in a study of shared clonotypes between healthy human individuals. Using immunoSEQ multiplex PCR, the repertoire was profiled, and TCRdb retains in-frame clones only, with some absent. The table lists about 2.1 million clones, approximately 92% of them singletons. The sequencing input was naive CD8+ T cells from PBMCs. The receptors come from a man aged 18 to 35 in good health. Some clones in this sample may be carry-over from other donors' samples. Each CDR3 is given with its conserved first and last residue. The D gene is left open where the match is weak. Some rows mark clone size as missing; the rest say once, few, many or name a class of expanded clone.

CDR3: CASTPRGNYEQYF
DNA: TGTGCCAGCACCCCCCGAGGGAACTACGAGCAGTACTTC
V: TRBV28
size: once
D: NA
J: TRBJ2-7

CDR3: CASSPLGGYNEKLFF
DNA: TGTGCCAGCAGCCCCTTGGGGGGTTACAATGAAAAACTGTTTTTT
V: TRBV7-2
size: NA
D: NA
J: TRBJ1-4

CDR3: CASSPTRGYEQYF
DNA: TGTGCCAGCAGCCCCACGAGGGGCTACGAGCAGTACTTC
V: TRBV14
size: once
D: NA
J: TRBJ2-7

CDR3: CASSPPPVAEAFF
DNA: TGTGCCAGCAGCCCCCCTCCGGTCGCTGAAGCTTTCTTT
V: TRBV7-9
size: NA
D: NA
J: TRBJ1-1

CDR3: CASSQDEWRLDTQYF
DNA: TGCGCCAGCAGCCAAGACGAATGGAGGCTAGATACGCAGTATTTT
V: TRBV4-3
size: NA
D: NA
J: TRBJ2-3

CDR3: CASSFTSGSNEQFF
DNA: TGTGCCAGCAGTTTTACTAGCGGAAGCAATGAGCAGTTCTTC
V: TRBV27
size: NA
D: TRBD2
J: TRBJ2-1

CDR3: CATSGPGQGIYEQYF
DNA: TGTGCCACCAGCGGACCGGGACAGGGGATCTACGAGCAGTACTTC
V: TRBV15
size: NA
D: TRBD1
J: TRBJ2-7

CDR3: CASSWTGPGKLFF
DNA: TGTGCCAGCTCCTGGACAGGGCCGGGGAAACTGTTTTTT
V: TRBV25-1
size: few
D: TRBD1
J: TRBJ1-4

CDR3: CASSLLGPGGQSEQYF
DNA: TGTGCCAGCAGTTTATTGGGGCCAGGGGGCCAGAGCGAGCAGTACTTC
V: TRBV27
size: once
D: TRBD1
J: TRBJ2-7

CDR3: CASSADRVAKLFF
DNA: TGTGCCAGCAGCGCGGACAGGGTAGCAAAACTGTTTTTT
V: TRBV9
size: NA
D: TRBD1
J: TRBJ1-4

CDR3: CASSGGTAYNEQFF
DNA: TGTGCCAGCAGCGGCGGGACAGCTTACAATGAGCAGTTCTTC
V: TRBV9
size: NA
D: NA
J: TRBJ2-1

CDR3: CASSLAGGSYEQYF
DNA: TGTGCCAGCAGCTTAGCGGGAGGATCCTACGAGCAGTACTTC
V: TRBV7-9
size: NA
D: NA
J: TRBJ2-7

CDR3: CASSPTGKGELFF
DNA: TGTGCCAGCAGCCCGACAGGGAAGGGGGAACTGTTTTTT
V: TRBV4-2
size: NA
D: TRBD1
J: TRBJ1-4

CDR3: CASSPPLSGNTIYF
DNA: TGTGCCAGCAGCCCCCCCCTCTCTGGAAACACCATATATTTT
V: TRBV7-9
size: NA
D: NA
J: TRBJ1-3

CDR3: CASRDGGTRDQPQHF
DNA: TGTGCCAGCAGGGACGGAGGAACTCGGGACCAGCCCCAGCATTTT
V: TRBV2
size: once
D: NA
J: TRBJ1-5

CDR3: CASSPFRIGDEQYF
DNA: TGTGCCAGCAGCCCGTTTAGGATAGGCGACGAGCAGTACTTC
V: TRBV5-5
size: NA
D: NA
J: TRBJ2-7

CDR3: CASSDTYNSGTNTDTQYF
DNA: TGCGCCAGCAGCGACACTTACAATAGCGGGACCAACACAGATACGCAGTATTTT
V: TRBV5-1
size: NA
D: TRBD2
J: TRBJ2-3

CDR3: CASSLGAESEAFF
DNA: TGTGCCAGCTCCCTCGGGGCCGAGTCAGAAGCTTTCTTT
V: TRBV11-3
size: NA
D: NA
J: TRBJ1-1

CDR3: CASSFAGQGVGQYF
DNA: TGTGCCAGCAGTTTTGCTGGACAGGGGGTGGGGCAGTACTTC
V: TRBV27
size: NA
D: TRBD1
J: TRBJ2-7

CDR3: CASSIASNTEAFF
DNA: TGTGCCAGTAGTATAGCAAGTAACACTGAAGCTTTCTTT
V: TRBV19
size: NA
D: NA
J: TRBJ1-1

CDR3: CSAWALRRKNTEAFF
DNA: TGCAGCGCCTGGGCATTGAGGCGCAAAAACACTGAAGCTTTCTTT
V: TRBV29-1
size: NA
D: NA
J: TRBJ1-1

CDR3: CASRTGVEDTQYF
DNA: TGTGCCAGCAGGACAGGGGTTGAGGATACGCAGTATTTT
V: TRBV28
size: NA
D: TRBD1
J: TRBJ2-3

CDR3: CASSQPDRVTEAFF
DNA: TGTGCCAGCAGCCAACCGGACAGGGTCACTGAAGCTTTCTTT
V: TRBV7-9
size: NA
D: TRBD1
J: TRBJ1-1

CDR3: CASRVGEMADTQYF
DNA: TGTGCCAGCAGAGTAGGGGAAATGGCAGATACGCAGTATTTT
V: TRBV27
size: NA
D: NA
J: TRBJ2-3

CDR3: CASSSGTGSGYGYTF
DNA: TGTGCCAGCAGCTCAGGAACGGGGTCTGGCTATGGCTACACCTTC
V: TRBV7-9
size: NA
D: NA
J: TRBJ1-2

CDR3: CAWSLGTEGTYEQYF
DNA: TGTGCCTGGAGTCTAGGGACAGAGGGTACCTACGAGCAGTACTTC
V: TRBV30
size: NA
D: TRBD1
J: TRBJ2-7